Below are 8 T cell receptor beta chains sequenced from a single sample in a study of cytomegalovirus exposure and HLA in healthy donors. The PCR was carried out with 60 Vbeta primers and 13 Jbeta primers. Only in-frame clones appear in the TCRdb table, and some are missing; sequencing was by immunoSEQ multiplex PCR. The sample holds some 150,000 clones, over 60% seen once. Sequenced: PBMCs. Every receptor here comes from a woman in her 30s in good health and CMV-seronegative.

This clone was seen a handful of times. The chain carries TRBV30 and TRBJ1-2; a weak D match, TRBD1 (6 bases). Germline values: CDR1 GTSNPN, CDR2 SVGIG (reference sequence). Trimming stripped 5 bases from V and 7 bases from J, with 17 bases between. The CDR3 has 13 residues. As DNA, the CDR3 is TGTGCCTGGGGGAGAGACAGGCCCCTTGGCTACACCTTC. Translating gives CAWGRDRPLGYTF. The full variable domain, in which reference TRBV30 and TRBJ1-2 provide the parts outside the CDR3, is SQTIHQWPATLVQPVGSPLSLECTVEGTSNPNLYWYRQAAGRGLQLLFYSVGIGQISSEVPQNLSASRPQDRQFILSSKKLLLSDSGFYLCAWGRDRPLGYTFGSGTRLTVV.

The CDR3 protein is CASSVRVNEQFF. The CDR3 coding sequence is TGTGCCAGCAGCGTCCGAGTGAATGAGCAGTTCTTC. The chain has TRBV7-9 and TRBJ2-1; D uncertain. The germline CDR1 and CDR2 sequences are SEHNR and FQNEAQ (reference sequence). This CDR3 is built from 12 residues. Between the trimmed V and J ends, which lost 5 bases and 7 bases, there was a span of 9 bases.

The V gene is TRBV5-1, the J gene TRBJ1-5; 7 bases align to TRBD1. V lost 4 bases to trimming and J lost 4 bases; unmatched junction nucleotides: 2. The CDR3 extends over 13 amino acids. In germline, CDR1 is SGHRS, CDR2 YFSETQ. In DNA form, the CDR3 reads TGCGCCAGCAGCCGGGACAGTAATCAGCCCCAGCATTTT. Amino acid sequence: CASSRDSNQPQHF.

The genes are TRBV4-1 and TRBJ2-4, with 7 bases that match TRBD2. The V segment lost 4 bases and the J segment 2 bases; nucleotides outside the gene matches: 8. The CDR3 is 16 amino acids. Looked up from germline, CDR1 is MGHRA and CDR2 is YSYEKL. The CDR3 DNA follows: TGCGCCAGCAGCCCTCAATGGGGGGGTTCCAAAAACATTCAGTACTTC. This codes for CASSPQWGGSKNIQYF.

A single count supports this clone. The rearrangement joins TRBV28 to TRBJ2-7; D is perhaps TRBD1 (6 bases). In germline, CDR1 is MDHEN, CDR2 SYDVKM. V lost 2 bases and J 6 bases, leaving 17 bases between the germline ends. The CDR3 length is 15 residues. The CDR3 protein is CASSLGGTRRSEQYF. The CDR3 DNA follows: TGTGCCAGCAGTTTAGGTGGGACACGGAGGTCCGAGCAGTACTTC.

This chain's CDR3 is CASSSPQGAEQYF. CDR3 bases: TGTGCCAGCAGTTCCCCTCAGGGTGCCGAGCAGTACTTC. The chain couples TRBV9 to TRBJ2-7; tentatively, D is TRBD1 (5 bases). The length of the CDR3 is 13 residues. V lost 5 bases and J 6 bases, leaving 15 bases between the germline ends. Germline V gene data show CDR1 as SGDLS and CDR2 as YYNGEE.

The chain has TRBV5-1 and TRBJ1-2; TRBD1 matches at 7 bases. The germline gives CDR1 SGHRS, CDR2 YFSETQ. V was clipped by 1 base and J by 7 bases; unmatched bases: 7. The CDR3 length is 14 residues. The CDR3 DNA reads as TGCGCCAGCAGCTTGTCACAGGGGAGTAGTGGCTACACCTTC. As protein: CASSLSQGSSGYTF. The full variable domain, in which reference TRBV5-1 and TRBJ1-2 provide the parts outside the CDR3, is KAGVTQTPRYLIKTRGQQVTLSCSPISGHRSVSWYQQTPGQGLQFLFEYFSETQRNKGNFPGRFSGRQFSNSRSEMNVSTLELGDSALYLCASSLSQGSSGYTFGSGTRLTVV.

This sequence joins TRBV9 and TRBJ2-7; 9 bases match TRBD2. The CDR3 contains 14 residues. The junction had 2 bases not matched to a gene; V was cut back by 2 bases and J by 2 bases. Germline assignment: CDR1 SGDLS and CDR2 YYNGEE. CDR3: CASSVSGGTYEQYF. The CDR3 nucleotides are TGTGCCAGCAGCGTTAGCGGGGGCACCTACGAGCAGTACTTC.